The next 28 T cell receptor beta chains were all read from a single sample in a study of blood T cell repertoires in COVID-19. Profiled with immunoSEQ multiplex PCR; TCRdb holds only in-frame clones, not every one. The sample consists of about 180,000 clones, over 75% of them appearing once. Sequencing was done on a sample of peripheral blood. These receptors were collected from a human donor with active or convalescent COVID-19. The donor label of this sample is uncertain.

The chain links TRBV9 to TRBJ1-4; D call uncertain. This CDR3 contains 13 residues. Trimming removed 0 bases at V and 6 bases at J, with 6 bases between. Germline-derived CDR1 and CDR2 are SGDLS and YYNGEE. The CDR3 coding sequence is TGTGCCAGCAGCGTAGTCGCAGATGAAAAACTGTTTTTT. Protein product: CASSVVADEKLFF.

The chain has TRBV7-6 and TRBJ2-1, with D possibly TRBD1 on 6 matching bases. CDR3 length: 15 amino acids. CDR1 is SGHVS, CDR2 FNYEAQ, per germline. Trimming pared 3 bases from V and 0 bases from J, leaving 9 bases between. The chain's CDR3 is CASSLRTASYNEQFF. CDR3 sequence (DNA): TGTGCCAGCAGCTTGCGGACAGCCTCCTACAATGAGCAGTTCTTC.

The V gene is TRBV7-2, the J gene TRBJ2-7; D is possibly TRBD1 (6 bases). This CDR3 has 14 amino acids. V lost 6 bases to trimming and J lost 0 bases, with 12 bases between them. Per germline, CDR1 SGHTA and CDR2 FQGNSA. CDR3 nucleotide sequence: TGTGCCAGCAGTCCAGCGACAGGCTCCTACGAGCAGTACTTC. This gives the protein CASSPATGSYEQYF.

This sequence joins TRBV18 and TRBJ1-2; 12 positions match TRBD1. The CDR3 is 15 amino acids. The germline CDR1 and CDR2 sequences are KGHSH and LQKENI. Germline trimming cut 3 bases from V and 5 bases from J; bases unmatched to any gene: 4. The chain's CDR3 is CASSPGTGGGYGYTF. Written as DNA, the CDR3 is TGTGCCAGCTCACCTGGGACAGGGGGCGGGTATGGCTACACCTTC.

The chain links TRBV6-5 to TRBJ2-1, with TRBD1 identical over 8 bases. The length of the CDR3 is 15 residues. Germline V gives CDR1 MNHEY, CDR2 SVGAGI. V was clipped by 4 bases and J by 8 bases; unmatched bases: 10. The chain's CDR3 is CASSSFRDRLDEQFF. The CDR3 region has the DNA TGTGCCAGCAGTTCATTCCGGGACAGGCTGGATGAGCAGTTCTTC.

The chain links TRBV28 to TRBJ1-6; TRBD1 aligns across 7 bases. Germline lookup yields CDR1 MDHEN and CDR2 SYDVKM. The CDR3 runs to 15 residues. The ends lost 6 bases at V and 7 bases at J; junction bases unmatched: 9. This CDR3 is CASRSQGIMNSPLHF. CDR3 sequence (DNA): TGTGCCAGCAGATCACAGGGGATTATGAATTCACCCCTCCACTTT.

V usage is TRBV6-1 and J usage is TRBJ1-4; 11 bases line up with TRBD1. The V gene end was trimmed by 3 bases and the J gene end by 10 bases; junction bases not matched to a gene: 7. Germline CDR1 reads MNHNS; CDR2 reads SASEGT. The CDR3 is 15 residues long. DNA of the CDR3: TGTGCCAGCAGTGAGGCCGGGACAGGGGGTGGAAAACTGTTTTTT. It translates to CASSEAGTGGGKLFF.

The J gene is TRBJ1-1, the V gene TRBV5-6; 7 bases are shared with TRBD1. The CDR3 runs to 18 residues. With 3 bases clipped from V and 1 base from J, the junction kept 15 bases outside the gene matches. Germline V gives CDR1 SGHDT, CDR2 YYEEEE. CDR3 sequence (DNA): TGTGCCAGCAGCTCACTACTAACAGGGGTCGGGGAGAACACTGAAGCTTTCTTT. This codes for CASSSLLTGVGENTEAFF.

This chain joins TRBV7-9 and TRBJ1-2; D is undetermined. Germline V gives CDR1 SEHNR, CDR2 FQNEAQ (reference sequence). The CDR3 runs to 15 residues. Trimming removed 1 base from V and 8 bases from J, with 17 bases in between. CDR3 coding DNA: TGTGCCAGCAGCTTAGGCTCCCCGGGGAGAGAAGGCTACACCTTC. Translating it yields CASSLGSPGREGYTF.

This clone appeared a few times. This chain connects TRBV7-9 to TRBJ1-1, with 7 bases aligning to TRBD1. The CDR3 contains 18 residues. The trim removed 5 bases at V and 1 base at J, leaving 16 bases unmatched. Germline lookup yields CDR1 SEHNR and CDR2 FQNEAQ (reference sequence). CDR3 region: CASSGRTGTDQGNTEAFF. DNA of the CDR3: TGTGCCAGCAGCGGGAGAACCGGGACAGACCAGGGGAACACTGAAGCTTTCTTT.

The chain combines TRBV11-2 with TRBJ2-2, with a weak D call TRBD1 (6 bases). Trimming left V 5 bases short and J 7 bases short, with 11 bases between. This CDR3 has 13 amino acids. Germline CDR1 and CDR2: SGHAT and FQNNGV. The CDR3 bases are TGTGCCAGCAGCCCCGCGACAGGCGGGGAGCTGTTTTTT. It encodes CASSPATGGELFF. The full variable domain, completed using reference TRBV11-2 and TRBJ2-2, is EAGVAQSPRYKIIEKRQSVAFWCNPISGHATLYWYQQILGQGPKLLIQFQNNGVVDDSQLPKDRFSAERLKGVDSTLKIQPAKLEDSAVYLCASSPATGGELFFGEGSRLTVL.

The chain is built from TRBV4-2 and TRBJ1-5; no clear D gene. Looked up from germline, CDR1 is LGHNA and CDR2 is YNFKEQ. The CDR3 is made up of 15 amino acids. The V gene lost 0 bases and the J gene lost 0 bases, with 6 bases spanning the gap. The CDR3 DNA reads TGTGCCAGCAGCCAAGAAATCTATAGCAATCAGCCCCAGCATTTT. Its translation is CASSQEIYSNQPQHF.

V is TRBV5-1 and J is TRBJ1-2; TRBD1 might be the D (5 bases). Germline loops: CDR1 SGHRS, CDR2 YFSETQ. V was trimmed by 0 bases and J by 0 bases, leaving 9 bases between them. There are 15 residues in the CDR3. This CDR3 reads CASSLGQISNYGYTF. The CDR3 DNA reads as TGCGCCAGCAGCTTGGGACAGATCTCTAACTATGGCTACACCTTC.

The chain has TRBV7-2 and TRBJ1-1; possibly TRBD1 for D (5 bases). CDR1 and CDR2 from the germline V gene are SGHTA and FQGNSA. Trimming stripped 5 bases from V and 7 bases from J, with 11 bases between. The CDR3 runs 12 residues. CDR3 protein: CASSPQTDEAFF. CDR3 DNA: TGTGCCAGCAGCCCCCAGACAGATGAAGCTTTCTTT.

The chain joins TRBV7-8 to TRBJ2-7, with 12 bases matching TRBD1. The CDR3 is 20 amino acids. Trimming took 5 bases from V and 2 from J; bases not matched to a gene: 19. Germline lookup yields CDR1 SGHVS and CDR2 FQNEAQ. The CDR3 sequence is CASSLYPGTGGLAIPYEQYF. The CDR3 bases are TGTGCCAGCAGCCTCTACCCCGGGACAGGGGGCTTGGCTATCCCCTACGAGCAGTACTTC.

In regard to this clone: Additional DNA sequences in this sample encode the identical CDR3. This chain's CDR3 is CASSPTGGRMNTEAFF. In DNA, the CDR3 is TGTGCCAGCAGCCCAACGGGGGGGCGTATGAACACTGAAGCTTTCTTT. This chain links TRBV9 with TRBJ1-1; perhaps TRBD1 as D (6 bases). The germline V and J ends were trimmed by 4 bases and 0 bases, with 16 bases remaining between them. CDR1 is SGDLS and CDR2 is YYNGEE in the germline V gene. The length of the CDR3 is 16 residues.

This clone was counted between two and nine times. The chain links TRBV7-2 to TRBJ1-5; possible D gene TRBD1, 5 bases. Germline CDR1 is SGHTA and CDR2 is FQGNSA. V was trimmed by 5 bases and J by 4 bases, leaving 15 bases between them. This CDR3 comprises 15 residues. CDR3 sequence: CASSPSRDPNQPQHF. Written as DNA, the CDR3 is TGTGCCAGCAGCCCCAGCAGGGATCCTAATCAGCCCCAGCATTTT.

J is TRBJ2-7 and V is TRBV19; 9 nucleotides agree with TRBD1. With 6 bases clipped from V and 4 bases from J, the junction kept 10 bases outside the gene matches. This CDR3 has 15 residues. Germline V gene sequence: CDR1 LNHDA, CDR2 SQIVND (reference sequence). CDR3 DNA: TGTGCCAGTAGGAATACCGGGACAGGGAAATACGAGCAGTACTTC. Translation gives CASRNTGTGKYEQYF.

The CDR3 region is CASPVAGSTDTQYF. The DNA of the CDR3 is TGTGCCAGTCCAGTAGCGGGGTCCACAGATACGCAGTATTTT. The rearrangement links TRBV19 to TRBJ2-3, with 8 bases fitting TRBD2. CDR1 and CDR2 from the germline V gene are LNHDA and SQIVND (reference sequence). Trimming took 8 bases from V and 2 from J; bases not matched to a gene: 6. The CDR3 sequence is 14 residues long.

The CDR3 region has the DNA TGTGCCAGCATCGAGGGTGGCCCTGGGGAGACCCAGTACTTC. It is translated as CASIEGGPGETQYF. The chain is built from TRBV2 and TRBJ2-5; maybe TRBD2 (5 bases). Germline V gene sequence: CDR1 SNHLY, CDR2 FYNNEI. V lost 7 bases and J lost 5, with 17 bases in between. CDR3 length: 14 residues.

The chain carries TRBV29-1 and TRBJ2-5; perhaps TRBD1 as D (7 bases). CDR1 SQVTM and CDR2 ANQGSEA come from the germline V gene. This CDR3 is 11 amino acids long. Trimming pared 6 bases from V and 4 bases from J, leaving 9 bases between. The CDR3 DNA follows: TGCAGCGTGCAGGGGGGAGAGACCCAGTACTTC. This translates into CSVQGGETQYF.

The chain uses TRBV12-3 or TRBV12-4 and TRBJ2-7, with TRBD2 as a possible D gene (7 bases). V lost 1 base and J lost 7, with 11 bases in between. The CDR3 sequence is 13 residues long. As DNA, the CDR3 is TGTGCCAGCAGTTTAGTAGAGGGGGGGGAGCAGTACTTC. Its translation: CASSLVEGGEQYF.

The rearrangement uses TRBV2 and TRBJ2-6, with a possible D match to TRBD2 (6 bases). Germline CDR1 reads SNHLY; CDR2 reads FYNNEI. Trimming pared 6 bases from V and 3 bases from J, leaving 12 bases between. This CDR3 has 15 residues. CDR3 sequence reads: CASRAGRYGANVLTF. The CDR3 nucleotides are TGTGCCAGCAGGGCCGGGAGATATGGGGCCAACGTCCTGACTTTC.

V is TRBV5-4 and J is TRBJ2-5; 14 bases fit TRBD2. V was pared by 2 bases and J by 3 bases, with 3 bases of the junction left unmatched. This CDR3 has 16 amino acids. CDR1 SGHNT and CDR2 YYREEE come from the germline V gene (reference sequence). CDR3 in amino acids: CASSFRLAGGKETQYF. Here the CDR3 DNA reads TGTGCCAGCAGCTTCCGACTAGCGGGAGGGAAAGAGACCCAGTACTTC. The full variable domain, rest sourced from reference TRBV5-4 and TRBJ2-5, is ETGVTQSPTHLIKTRGQQVTLRCSSQSGHNTVSWYQQALGQGPQFIFQYYREEENGRGNFPPRFSGLQFPNYSSELNVNALELDDSALYLCASSFRLAGGKETQYFGPGTRLLVL.

The rearrangement joins TRBV25-1 to TRBJ1-1, with 8 positions matching TRBD1. The CDR3 is 15 amino acids. Per germline, CDR1 MGHDK and CDR2 SYGVNS. The trim removed 3 bases at V and 0 bases at J, leaving 3 bases unmatched. CDR3 in DNA: TGTGCCAGCAGTGATCAGGGGGCCATGAACACTGAAGCTTTCTTT. This gives the protein CASSDQGAMNTEAFF.

V is TRBV19 and J is TRBJ2-1, with 10 positions matching TRBD2. The CDR3 length is 13 residues. The V gene's germline CDR1 is LNHDA and CDR2 SQIVND (reference sequence). Trimming at V came to 5 bases and at J to 9 bases, leaving 4 bases not matched to a gene. The chain's CDR3 is CASSLAGVGEQFF. CDR3 bases: TGTGCCAGTAGTCTAGCGGGAGTTGGTGAGCAGTTCTTC.

The chain is built from TRBV6-1 and TRBJ2-5; tentative D call: TRBD2 (5 bases). The CDR3 has 15 residues. In germline, CDR1 is MNHNS, CDR2 SASEGT. The germline V and J ends were trimmed by 3 bases and 5 bases, with 16 bases remaining between them. The CDR3 region is CASSDRRPGWETQYF. The CDR3 bases are TGTGCCAGCAGTGATCGGCGACCGGGATGGGAGACCCAGTACTTC.

The chain links TRBV5-4 to TRBJ2-1, with D unclear. V was trimmed by 0 bases and J by 0 bases, leaving 7 bases between them. The germline CDR1 and CDR2 sequences are SGHNT and YYREEE (reference sequence). This CDR3 spans 15 amino acids. CDR3 protein: CASSLGSPSYNEQFF. CDR3 DNA: TGTGCCAGCAGCTTGGGGAGCCCCTCCTACAATGAGCAGTTCTTC.